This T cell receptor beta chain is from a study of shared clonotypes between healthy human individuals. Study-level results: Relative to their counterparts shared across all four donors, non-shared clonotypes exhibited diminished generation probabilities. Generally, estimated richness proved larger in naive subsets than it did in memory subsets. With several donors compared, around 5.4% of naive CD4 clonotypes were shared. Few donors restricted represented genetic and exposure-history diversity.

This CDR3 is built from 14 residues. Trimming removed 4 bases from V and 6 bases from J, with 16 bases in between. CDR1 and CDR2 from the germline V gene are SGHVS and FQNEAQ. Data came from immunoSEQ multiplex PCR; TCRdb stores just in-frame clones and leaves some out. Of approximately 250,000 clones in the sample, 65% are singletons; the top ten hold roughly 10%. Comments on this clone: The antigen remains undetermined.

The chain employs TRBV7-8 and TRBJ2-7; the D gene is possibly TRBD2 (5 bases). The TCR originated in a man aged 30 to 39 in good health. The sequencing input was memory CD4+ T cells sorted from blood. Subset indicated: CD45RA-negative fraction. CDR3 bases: TGTGCCAGCAGCTCCGGCGGGCTGCCAGCCGAGCAGTACTTC. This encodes CASSSGGLPAEQYF.